This T cell receptor (beta chain) was captured in a study of T cell repertoires in cytomegalovirus infection. About the research overall: Recently identified HLA-C-restricted CMV epitopes were among the peptides used. Based on public TCR beta signatures, there were indications of CMV infection and of a matching HLA type. Findings and limits, study-wide: CMV-specific TCR beta clonotypes restricted by HLA-C were the ones dominating the ex vivo response.

Germline V gives CDR1 MNHEY, CDR2 SMNVEV (reference sequence). The length of the CDR3 is 15 residues. The V gene lost 5 bases and the J gene lost 3 bases, with 15 bases spanning the gap. This clonotype occurred a few times. Antigen: not known. TCRdb itself ran the reads through MiXCR, one entry per CDR3 protein. The table lists around 300,000 distinct CDR3 sequences, around 20% of them singletons. The chain couples TRBV27 to TRBJ2-3, with a weak D call TRBD1 (5 bases). The TCR was taken from a human donor in good health (CMV status not recorded). Some clones in this sample may be carry-over from other donors' samples. This material consisted of cultured PBMCs, taken from culture after CMV antigen stimulation. CDR3 nucleotides: TGTGCCAGCAGTCCAGGCAGGGCCCGGACAGATACGCAGTATTTT. This gives the protein CASSPGRARTDTQYF.